This T cell receptor beta chain was retrieved from a study of shared clonotypes between healthy human individuals (TCRdb year 2020). At the level of the whole study: The cohort comprised two women and a few men aged 18 to 49 years. For each donor, three plates each were used for CD4 naive and CD4 memory, two plates were used for CD8 naive, and one plate was used for CD8 memory. To estimate repertoire size and how much clonotypes are shared between individuals, the study performed deep sequencing of blood TCR repertoires from 4 to 6 healthy adults. Libraries were prepared and TCR repertoires were sequenced by different laboratories using diverse techniques, in order to increase sequencing depth and limit assay-specific biases. Each donor's leukapheresis produced roughly between about 0.9 and 9.5 billion PBMCs. Results the study describes overall, beyond this receptor: When a few donors were compared, the shared fraction of clonotypes was about 5% for naive CD4, roughly 3.3% for naive CD8, more than 2% for memory CD4, and under 0.5% for memory CD8. Sampling was limited to blood, and TCR repertoires in tissue likely differ from TCR repertoires in blood. Rarefaction of sorted-subset datasets indicated incomplete sequencing despite the large sequencing depth. Larger estimated clonotype richness was generally found for naive subsets than for memory subsets. Compared with non-shared clonotypes, clonotypes shared by all four sorted-subset donors had higher generation probabilities. Pairwise subsampling indicated that sequencing depth was expected to affect the degree of clonotype sharing among donors. The small number of donors limited the genetic and exposure-history diversity represented.

The germline V gene gives CDR1 as SGDLS and CDR2 as YYNGEE. The germline V end is reduced by 0 bases and the J end by 3 bases; junction bases left unmatched: 5. Inclusive of the bounding cysteine and phenylalanine, the CDR3 is 16 residues long. The kept DNA is CDR3 alone, 48 bases in frame from the first base. In regard to this clone: Its binding antigen is unknown. No base qualities exist here, and no much larger clone lies one base off it.

TCR CDR3 regions were amplified from genomic DNA by multiplex PCR using the deep immunoSEQ assay. Extracted genomic DNA from each cell subset was spread evenly across all wells of several immunoSEQ 96-well plates, with each plate serving as a replicate. For sorted subsets, around 200 ng genomic DNA, equal to some 30,000 T cell genomes, was loaded into each replicate PCR. Purified libraries were measured with a Qubit 3.0 fluorometer, size-checked on a Bioanalyzer 2100, and measured again with the KAPA Library Quantification kit. A separate single-read 150-cycle Illumina NextSeq 550 flow cell was used to sequence each immunoSEQ 96-well plate. The study's processing was this. Because the immunoSEQ output included only junctional sequences and no quality scores, the filtering could not be the same as the filtering used for full-length reads. To assign V/J genes and CDR3, sequences were annotated against IMGT germline references using PyIR, a Python wrapper for IgBLAST v1.9. Any read was removed if the V/J assignment was weak (E-value above 1e-6), the CDR3 was missing, or the read contained stop codons, out-of-frame junctions, or ambiguous translated residues. V3J clonotypes were defined as sequences sharing the same inferred V gene, J gene, and CDR3 amino acid sequence. The percentage overlap between two repertoires was calculated by dividing the number of shared unique clonotypes by the size of the smaller repertoire. Three approaches were used to assess repertoire richness: RTK rarefaction, the Chao1 estimator, and Recon v2.1 estimates of unobserved clonotypes. Generation probabilities for all TCRbeta clonotypes obtained by the gDNA method from a few donors were computed using OLGA. Entries here come from immuneACCESS through TCRdb and include only in-frame sequences with V and J called. Some clones fail to appear in such tables; in the studies checked, an unresolved V gene covers under half of the shortfall, and the cause of the remainder is unknown. The V and J calls and clone size come from that table; D and trimming were worked out from the DNA. The sample records about 690,000 clones, about 90% of which are singletons. The ten most abundant clones make up around a third of the sample.

The donors were healthy, HIV-negative adults who had no recently reported acute infections or vaccinations. Every donor was a Caucasian adult living in Nashville, Tennessee, USA. CD8 memory samples combined magnetically selected CD45RO+ cells with CCR7-negative CD45RA+ effector memory (TemRA) cells. After blood collection by leukapheresis, PBMCs were isolated using Ficoll-Histopaque density gradient centrifugation and then cryopreserved in the vapor phase of liquid nitrogen. Analytical flow cytometry was used to check the purity and quantity of each magnetically sorted T cell population. From each sorted fraction, genomic DNA was isolated and quantified by UV absorbance on a Nanodrop 2000c.

The sequenced sample consisted of memory CD8+ T cells from PBMCs. Explained via the paper, the cell subset or site label denotes: CD45RO+ cells pooled with CCR7-negative TemRA cells. The chain links TRBV9 with TRBJ2-7, with 11 bases aligning to TRBD2. The TCR sequence derives from a man between 18 and 29 years old in good health. Some clones in this sample may be carry-over from other donors' samples. The CDR3 protein sequence reads: CASSVDSSGRIYEQYF. Read as DNA, the sequence is TGTGCCAGCAGCGTAGACTCTAGCGGGAGGATCTACGAGCAGTACTTC.